These T cell receptor beta chains were read from a single sample in a study of blood T cell repertoires in COVID-19. Profiled with immunoSEQ multiplex PCR; TCRdb holds only in-frame clones, not every one. The table records around 210,000 clones, almost 85% of them present only once. The sequenced material came from peripheral blood. These receptors were collected from a man in his fifties or sixties with COVID-19, enrolled during active disease. The conserved cysteine and the conserved F or W are not part of the CDR3 here. A D gene is named only where the DNA matches it firmly.

v_gene	len	d_gene	CDR3aa
TRBV9	13	TRBD1	ASSQLGDRGEKLF
TRBV9	12	-	ASNRDRNMQPQH
TRBV7-7	12	TRBD2	ASSPSSGTGELF
TRBV20-1	12	-	SASFGGSNQPQH
TRBV2	14	-	ASSDTGAIGGNTIY
TRBV5-4	11	-	ASSDSYNSPLH
TRBV27	13	TRBD1	ASSLSGQVIIRQY
TRBV29-1	13	TRBD1	SVFLLDRGREKLF
TRBV4-3	13	-	ASSQAFMNTGELF
TRBV7-9	13	-	ASSLVGRKNTEAF
TRBV30	11	-	AWSVGRGYEQY
TRBV24-1	12	-	ATSDLKTGYGYT
TRBV29-1	11	-	SVVGDNPYEQY
TRBV5-1	13	TRBD1	ASSVGQGGTDTQY
TRBV18	13	-	ASSPAGYYNSPLH
TRBV7-9	11	-	ASSLRNTGELF
TRBV7-8	13	-	ARDLLGQSNSPLH
TRBV27	12	-	ASRPDSPNTEAF
TRBV6-2/TRBV6-3	13	TRBD2	ASSLGLAGGYEQY
TRBV11-2	12	TRBD2	ASRPTSGGYEQY
TRBV7-9	10	-	ASSFGIQTQY
TRBV19	11	TRBD1	ASETGGGQPQH
TRBV6-5	12	-	ASTPGVFEDTQY
TRBV7-8	16	TRBD1	ASSLASWTGATHGTQY
TRBV9	15	TRBD2	ASSVVTSGGVADTQY
TRBV19	11	TRBD1	ASALQGTGELF